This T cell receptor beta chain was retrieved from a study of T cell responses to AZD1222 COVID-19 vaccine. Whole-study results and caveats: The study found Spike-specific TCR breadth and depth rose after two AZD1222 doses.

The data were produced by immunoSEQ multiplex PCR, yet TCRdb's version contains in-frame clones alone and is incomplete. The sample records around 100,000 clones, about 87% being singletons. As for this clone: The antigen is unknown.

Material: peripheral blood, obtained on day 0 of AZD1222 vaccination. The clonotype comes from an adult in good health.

The CDR3 nucleotides are TGTGCCTGGGGATACCCGGGACAGGGATATGGCTACACCTTC. Protein product: CAWGYPGQGYGYTF. This chain links TRBV30 with TRBJ1-2, with TRBD1 matching 9 bases. CDR1 GTSNPN and CDR2 SVGIG come from the germline V gene (reference sequence). With 5 bases clipped from V and 5 bases from J, the junction kept 9 bases outside the gene matches. The CDR3 consists of 14 residues.